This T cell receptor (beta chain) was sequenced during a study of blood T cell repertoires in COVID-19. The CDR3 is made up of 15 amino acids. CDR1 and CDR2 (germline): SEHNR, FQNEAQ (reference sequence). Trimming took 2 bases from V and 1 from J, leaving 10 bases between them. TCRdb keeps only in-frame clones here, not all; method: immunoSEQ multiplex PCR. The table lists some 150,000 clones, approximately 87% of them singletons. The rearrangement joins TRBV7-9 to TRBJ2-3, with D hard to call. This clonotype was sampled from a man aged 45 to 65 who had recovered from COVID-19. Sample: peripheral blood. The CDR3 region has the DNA TGTGCCAGCAGCTTAAATTCGCAGGGCACAGATACGCAGTATTTT. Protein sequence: CASSLNSQGTDTQYF.